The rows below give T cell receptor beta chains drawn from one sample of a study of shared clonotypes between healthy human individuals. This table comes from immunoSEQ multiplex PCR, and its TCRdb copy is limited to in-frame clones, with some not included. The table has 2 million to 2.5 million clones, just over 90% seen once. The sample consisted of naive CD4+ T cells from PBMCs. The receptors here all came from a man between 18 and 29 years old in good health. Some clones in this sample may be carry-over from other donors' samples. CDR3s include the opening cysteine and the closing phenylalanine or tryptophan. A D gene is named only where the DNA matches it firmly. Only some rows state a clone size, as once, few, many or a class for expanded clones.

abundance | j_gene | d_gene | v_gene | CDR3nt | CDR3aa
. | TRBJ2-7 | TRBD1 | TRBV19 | TGTGCCAGTAGTACAGCCAGGGGGAGCTCCTACGAGCAGTACTTC | CASSTARGSSYEQYF
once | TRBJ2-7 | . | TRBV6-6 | TGTGCCAACACACAACGGACCGGCGAGCAGTACTTC | CANTQRTGEQYF
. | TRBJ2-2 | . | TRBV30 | TGTGCAGGGCCTATAGCGAACACCGGGGAGCTGTTTTTT | CAGPIANTGELFF
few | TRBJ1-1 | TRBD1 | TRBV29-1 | TGCAGCGTTAGGACAGGGGGCACTGAAGCTTTCTTT | CSVRTGGTEAFF
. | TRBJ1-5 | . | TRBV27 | TGTGCCAGCAGTCCCATATCCGGGAGCAATCAGCCCCAGCATTTT | CASSPISGSNQPQHF
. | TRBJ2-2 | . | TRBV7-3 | TGTGCCAGCAGCTCCCAGTACGGGAGCGGAGAGCTGTTTTTT | CASSSQYGSGELFF
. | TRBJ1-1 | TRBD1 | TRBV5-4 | TGTGCCAGCAGCTTCGACAGGGTTAACACTGAAGCTTTCTTT | CASSFDRVNTEAFF
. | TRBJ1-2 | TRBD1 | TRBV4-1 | TGCGCCAGCAGCCAACGATACCGGGACAGGGGGAAGAACTATGGCTACACCTTC | CASSQRYRDRGKNYGYTF
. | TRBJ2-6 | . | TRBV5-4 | TGTGCCAGCAGCTTTACAGGTCCTGGGGCCAACGTCCTGACTTTC | CASSFTGPGANVLTF
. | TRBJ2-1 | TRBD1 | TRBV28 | TGTGCCAGCCATGGGGACAGAGATGTTAATGAGCAGTTCTTC | CASHGDRDVNEQFF
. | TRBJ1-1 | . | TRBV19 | TGTGCCAGTAGTATCAGAGGGGGTCAGACTGAAGCTTTCTTT | CASSIRGGQTEAFF
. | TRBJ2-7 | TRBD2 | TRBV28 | TGTGCCAGCAGTTCGATAGGACTAGCGGGAGACGAGCAGTACTTC | CASSSIGLAGDEQYF
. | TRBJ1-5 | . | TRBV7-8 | TGTGCCAGCAGCCCTGGGGTCTCTCATCAGCCCCAGCATTTT | CASSPGVSHQPQHF
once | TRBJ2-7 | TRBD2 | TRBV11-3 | TGTGCCAGCAGCTTAAGCGGGAGGGTTCCCTACGAGCAGTACTTC | CASSLSGRVPYEQYF
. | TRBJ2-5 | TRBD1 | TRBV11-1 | TGTGCCAGCAGCGGATACGACAGGGTTGAGACCCAGTACTTC | CASSGYDRVETQYF
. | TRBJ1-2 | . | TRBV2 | TGTGCCAGCAGTCCATCCGGCAGCAAGGCAAATGGCTACACCTTC | CASSPSGSKANGYTF
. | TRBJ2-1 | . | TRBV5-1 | TGCGCCAGCAGCACCGGACAGCGTAACTACAATGAGCAGTTCTTC | CASSTGQRNYNEQFF
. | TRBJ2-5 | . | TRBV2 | TGTGCCAGCAGTGCCGGGACAACGGAGACCCAGTACTTC | CASSAGTTETQYF
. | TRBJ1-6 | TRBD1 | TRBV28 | TGTGCCAGCAGTCCCATTGACAGGGGGCATTCACCCCTCCACTTT | CASSPIDRGHSPLHF
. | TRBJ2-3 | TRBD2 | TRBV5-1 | TGCGCCAGCAGCTTTGGGGCGGGGGGAAGCACAGATACGCAGTATTTT | CASSFGAGGSTDTQYF
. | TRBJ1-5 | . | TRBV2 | TGTGCCAGCAGTCACATACAGGACAACTATAGCAATCAGCCCCAGCATTTT | CASSHIQDNYSNQPQHF
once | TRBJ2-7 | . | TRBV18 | TGTGCCAGCTCAGAACTAGGAGCGATCGGCGAGCAGTACTTC | CASSELGAIGEQYF
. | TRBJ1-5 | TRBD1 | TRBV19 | TGTGCCAGTACCTACCTGACAGGGATAGCAAATCAGCCCCAGCATTTT | CASTYLTGIANQPQHF
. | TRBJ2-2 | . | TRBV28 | TGTGCCAGCAGATCGCCGGGTCTCACCCAATATACCGGGGAGCTGTTTTTT | CASRSPGLTQYTGELFF
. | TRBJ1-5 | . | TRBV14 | TGTGCCAGCAGCCAAGATCTTGGACAGCCCCAGCATTTT | CASSQDLGQPQHF
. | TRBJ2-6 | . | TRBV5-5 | TGTGCCAGCAGCGCAATTTCGGGCGGGGTATCCTCTGGGGCCAACGTCCTGACTTTC | CASSAISGGVSSGANVLTF
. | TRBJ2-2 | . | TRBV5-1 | TGCGCCAGCAGCTTGCAGGGGCAGACCGGGGAGCTGTTTTTT | CASSLQGQTGELFF
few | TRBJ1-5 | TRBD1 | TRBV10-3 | TGTGCCATCAGTGGGACAGGGACGGGCAATCAGCCCCAGCATTTT | CAISGTGTGNQPQHF
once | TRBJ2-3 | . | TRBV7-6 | TGTGCCAGCAGCACTGGGGGGGGCTACGGCAGAGATACGCAGTATTTT | CASSTGGGYGRDTQYF
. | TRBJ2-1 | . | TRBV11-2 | TGTGCCAGCAGCTTCTTGGGTGAGCAGTTCTTC | CASSFLGEQFF
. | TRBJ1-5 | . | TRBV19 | TGTGCCAGTAGTATATCGGGACCTAATCAGCCCCAGCATTTT | CASSISGPNQPQHF
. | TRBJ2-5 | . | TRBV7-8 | TGTGCCAGCAGACAGCGGACAGAAGAGACCCAGTACTTC | CASRQRTEETQYF
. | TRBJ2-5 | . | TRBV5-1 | TGCGCCAGCAGCCTCAAGGGGTACCAAGAGACCCAGTACTTC | CASSLKGYQETQYF
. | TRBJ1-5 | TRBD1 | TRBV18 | TGTGCCAGCTCACCTTCACAGGGGGACTATCAGCCCCAGCATTTT | CASSPSQGDYQPQHF